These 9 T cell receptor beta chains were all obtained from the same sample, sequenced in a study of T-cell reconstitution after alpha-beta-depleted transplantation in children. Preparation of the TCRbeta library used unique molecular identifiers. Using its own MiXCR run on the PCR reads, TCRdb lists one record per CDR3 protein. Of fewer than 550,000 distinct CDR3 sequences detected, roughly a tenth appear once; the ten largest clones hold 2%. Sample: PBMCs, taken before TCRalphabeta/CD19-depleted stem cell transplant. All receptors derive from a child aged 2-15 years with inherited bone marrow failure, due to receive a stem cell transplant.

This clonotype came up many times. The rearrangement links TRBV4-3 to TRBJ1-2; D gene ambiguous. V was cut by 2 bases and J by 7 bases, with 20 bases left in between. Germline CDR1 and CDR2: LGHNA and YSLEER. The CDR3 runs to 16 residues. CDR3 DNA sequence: TGCGCCAGCAGCCAAAGGTTTGAGGGAGACCTTTTTGGCTACACCTTC. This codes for CASSQRFEGDLFGYTF.

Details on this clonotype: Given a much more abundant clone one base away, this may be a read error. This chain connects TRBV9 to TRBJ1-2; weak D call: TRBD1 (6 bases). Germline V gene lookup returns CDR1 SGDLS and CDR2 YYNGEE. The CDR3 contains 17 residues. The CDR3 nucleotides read TGTGACAGCAGCGTAGAACCCAGAGGGGGTCTAAACTATGGCTACACCTTC. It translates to CDSSVEPRGGLNYGYTF. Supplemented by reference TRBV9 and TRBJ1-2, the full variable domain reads DSGVTQTPKHLITATGQRVTLRCSPRSGDLSVYWYQQSLDQGLQFLIQYYNGEERAKGNILERFSAQQFPDLHSELNLSSLELGDSALYFCDSSVEPRGGLNYGYTFGSGTRLTVV.

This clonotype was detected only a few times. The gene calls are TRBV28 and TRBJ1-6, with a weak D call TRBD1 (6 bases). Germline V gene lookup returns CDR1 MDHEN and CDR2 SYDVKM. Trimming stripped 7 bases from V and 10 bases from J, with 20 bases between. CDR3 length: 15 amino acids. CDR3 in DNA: TGTGCCAGCACCCCGCAGCAGGGGTGGGGATCACCCCTCCACTTT. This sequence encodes CASTPQQGWGSPLHF.

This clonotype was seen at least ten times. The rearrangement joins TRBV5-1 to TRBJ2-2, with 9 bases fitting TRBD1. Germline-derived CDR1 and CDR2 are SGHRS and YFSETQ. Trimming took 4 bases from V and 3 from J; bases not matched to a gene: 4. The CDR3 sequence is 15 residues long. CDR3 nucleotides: TGCGCCAGCAGCATCGGACAGGGGTACACCGGGGAGCTGTTTTTT. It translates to CASSIGQGYTGELFF.

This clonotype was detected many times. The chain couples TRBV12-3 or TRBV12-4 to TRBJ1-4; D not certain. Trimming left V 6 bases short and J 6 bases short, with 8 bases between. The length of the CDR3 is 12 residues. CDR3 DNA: TGTGCCAGCAGCCGTAGGGATGAAAAACTGTTTTTT. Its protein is CASSRRDEKLFF.

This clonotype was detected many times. The CDR3 protein is CASSLLASTYNEQFF. As DNA, the CDR3 is TGTGCCAGCAGTCTACTAGCGAGCACCTACAATGAGCAGTTCTTC. The J gene is TRBJ2-1, the V gene TRBV12-3 or TRBV12-4; 7 bases agree with TRBD2. The CDR3 contains 15 residues. Losses at the gene ends were 5 bases for V and 2 bases for J; bases not matched to a gene: 6.

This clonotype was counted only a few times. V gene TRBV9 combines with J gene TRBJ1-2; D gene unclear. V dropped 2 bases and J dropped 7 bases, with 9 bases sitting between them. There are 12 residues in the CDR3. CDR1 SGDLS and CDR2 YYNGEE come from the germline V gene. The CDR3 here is CASSVEGLGYTF. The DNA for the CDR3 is TGTGCCAGCAGCGTGGAGGGCCTTGGCTACACCTTC.

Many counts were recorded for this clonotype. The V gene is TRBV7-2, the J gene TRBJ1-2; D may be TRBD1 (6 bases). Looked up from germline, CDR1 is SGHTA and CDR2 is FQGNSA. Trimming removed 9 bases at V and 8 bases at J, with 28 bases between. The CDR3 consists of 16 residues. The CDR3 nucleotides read TGTGCCAGTAGCCGGTCTGGGACCTCGACAGACAGGGGCTACACCTTC. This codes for CASSRSGTSTDRGYTF.

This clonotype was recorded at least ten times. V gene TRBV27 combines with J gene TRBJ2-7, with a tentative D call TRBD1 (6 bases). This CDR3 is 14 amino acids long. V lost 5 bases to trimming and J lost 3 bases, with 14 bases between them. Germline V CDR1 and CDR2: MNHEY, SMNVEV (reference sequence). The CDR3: CASSQDRQHYEQYF. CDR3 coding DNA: TGTGCCAGCAGTCAGGACAGACAACACTACGAGCAGTACTTC.